Below, 5 T cell receptor beta chains from the same sample are listed, as sequenced in a study of blood T cell repertoires in COVID-19. TCRdb keeps only in-frame clones here, not all; method: immunoSEQ multiplex PCR. The data show around 150,000 clones, about 87% seen once. Input material: peripheral blood. The origin of the receptors is a man in his sixties with active or convalescent COVID-19.

This clone was seen only a few times. This chain uses TRBV5-1 with TRBJ2-5; TRBD2 agrees at 7 bases. The CDR3 extends over 15 amino acids. Germline CDR1 SGHRS, CDR2 YFSETQ. V trimming: 1 base; J trimming: 0 bases; junction bases outside the gene matches: 3. The CDR3 reads CASSLTSVYQETQYF. DNA of the CDR3: TGCGCCAGCAGCTTGACTAGCGTGTACCAAGAGACCCAGTACTTC.

The chain employs TRBV4-2 and TRBJ2-7; D ambiguous. There are 14 residues in the CDR3. V lost 1 base, J lost 5 bases, and 12 bases lay in between. CDR1 and CDR2 (germline): LGHNA, YNFKEQ. CDR3 residues: CASSQAEFLNEQYF. The CDR3 nucleotides are TGTGCCAGCAGCCAAGCGGAGTTTCTTAACGAGCAGTACTTC.

V usage is TRBV6-5 and J usage is TRBJ2-3; D is undetermined. V was shortened by 1 base and J by 0 bases, with 8 bases between the two germline ends. Germline V gene lookup returns CDR1 MNHEY and CDR2 SVGAGI. This CDR3 is built from 15 residues. The chain's CDR3 is CASSYLPGSTDTQYF. CDR3 DNA: TGTGCCAGCAGTTACTTACCCGGGAGCACAGATACGCAGTATTTT.

On this clone: An end of the junction does not agree with germline; a read error may underlie this. The rearrangement joins TRBV7-8 to TRBJ1-2; TRBD1 agrees at 7 bases. The germline gives CDR1 SGHVS, CDR2 FQNEAQ. The CDR3 contains 13 residues. CDR3 protein: CASSLDREGGYTF. DNA of the CDR3: TGTGCCAGCAGTTTAGACAGGGAGGGAGGCTACACCTTC.

This clone was seen once. V gene TRBV10-2 combines with J gene TRBJ2-7; D perhaps matches TRBD2 (6 bases). Trimming pared 0 bases from V and 3 bases from J, leaving 12 bases between. Germline-derived CDR1 and CDR2 are WSHSY and SAAADI. This CDR3 contains 15 residues. The CDR3: CASSESGGNIYEQYF. CDR3 coding DNA: TGCGCCAGCAGTGAGTCGGGGGGTAACATCTACGAGCAGTACTTC.